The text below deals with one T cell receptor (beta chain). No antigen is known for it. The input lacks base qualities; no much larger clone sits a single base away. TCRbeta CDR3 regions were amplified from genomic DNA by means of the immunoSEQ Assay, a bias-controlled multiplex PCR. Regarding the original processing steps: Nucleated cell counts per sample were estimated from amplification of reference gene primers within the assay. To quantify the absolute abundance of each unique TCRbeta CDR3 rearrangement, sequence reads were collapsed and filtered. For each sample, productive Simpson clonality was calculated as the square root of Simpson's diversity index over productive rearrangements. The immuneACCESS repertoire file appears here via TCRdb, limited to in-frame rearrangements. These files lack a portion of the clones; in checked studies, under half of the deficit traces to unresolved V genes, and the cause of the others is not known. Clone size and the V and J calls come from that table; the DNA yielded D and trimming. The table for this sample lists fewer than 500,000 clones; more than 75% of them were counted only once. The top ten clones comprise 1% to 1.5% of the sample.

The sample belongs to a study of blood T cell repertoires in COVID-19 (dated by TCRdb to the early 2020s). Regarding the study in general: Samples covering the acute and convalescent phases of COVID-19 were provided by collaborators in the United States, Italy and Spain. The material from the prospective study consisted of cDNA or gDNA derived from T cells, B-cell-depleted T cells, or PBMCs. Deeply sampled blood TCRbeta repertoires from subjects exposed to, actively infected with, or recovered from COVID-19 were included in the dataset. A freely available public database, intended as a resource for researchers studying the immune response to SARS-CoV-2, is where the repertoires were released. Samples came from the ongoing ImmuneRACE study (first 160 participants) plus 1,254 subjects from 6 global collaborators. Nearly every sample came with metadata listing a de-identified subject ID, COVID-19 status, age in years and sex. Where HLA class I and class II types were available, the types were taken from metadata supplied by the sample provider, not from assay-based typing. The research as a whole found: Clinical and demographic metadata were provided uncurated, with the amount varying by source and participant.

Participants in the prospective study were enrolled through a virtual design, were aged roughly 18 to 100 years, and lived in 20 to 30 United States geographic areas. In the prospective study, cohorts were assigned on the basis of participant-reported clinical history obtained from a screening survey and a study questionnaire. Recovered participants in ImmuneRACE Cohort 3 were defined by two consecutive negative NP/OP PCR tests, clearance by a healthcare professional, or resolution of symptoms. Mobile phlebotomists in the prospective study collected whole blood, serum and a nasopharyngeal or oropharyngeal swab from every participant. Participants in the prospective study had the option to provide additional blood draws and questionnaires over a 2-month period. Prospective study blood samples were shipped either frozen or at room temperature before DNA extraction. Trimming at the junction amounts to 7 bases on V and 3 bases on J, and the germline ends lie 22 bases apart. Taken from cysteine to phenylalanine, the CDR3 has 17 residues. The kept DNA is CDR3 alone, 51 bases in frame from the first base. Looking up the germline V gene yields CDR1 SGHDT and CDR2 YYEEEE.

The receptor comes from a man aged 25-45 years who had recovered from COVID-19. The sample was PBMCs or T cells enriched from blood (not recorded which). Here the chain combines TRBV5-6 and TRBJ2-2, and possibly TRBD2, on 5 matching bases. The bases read TGTGCCAGCGGCCCCCCGCCCGGGATCACGTACACCGGGGAGCTGTTTTTT. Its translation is CASGPPPGITYTGELFF.